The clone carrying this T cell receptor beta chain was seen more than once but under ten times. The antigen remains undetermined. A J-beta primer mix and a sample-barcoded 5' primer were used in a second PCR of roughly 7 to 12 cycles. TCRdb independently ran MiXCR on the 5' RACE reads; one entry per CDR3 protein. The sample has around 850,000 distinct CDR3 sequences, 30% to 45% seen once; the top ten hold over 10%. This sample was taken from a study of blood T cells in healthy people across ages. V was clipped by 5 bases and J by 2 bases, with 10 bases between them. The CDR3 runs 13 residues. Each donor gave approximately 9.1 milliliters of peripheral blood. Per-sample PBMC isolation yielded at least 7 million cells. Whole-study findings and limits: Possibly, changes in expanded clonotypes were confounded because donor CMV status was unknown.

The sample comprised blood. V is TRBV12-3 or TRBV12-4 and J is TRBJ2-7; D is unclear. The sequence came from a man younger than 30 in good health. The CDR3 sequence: CASSVARPYEQYF. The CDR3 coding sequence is TGTGCCAGCAGTGTCGCCAGACCCTACGAGCAGTACTTC.